These 30 T cell receptor beta chains originate from one sample sequenced in a study of metastatic and nonmetastatic thyroid tumors. TCRdb ran MiXCR on the PCR reads. This table holds tens of thousands of clones, more than 9.5% found once. All patients were treatment-naive before thyroid surgery. Material: blood. The source is a female donor with papillary thyroid cancer or a benign thyroid nodule (not recorded which). Some clones in this sample may be carry-over from other donors' samples.

This clone was seen a few times. The chain uses TRBV20-1 and TRBJ2-5; possibly TRBD2 for D (6 bases). CDR1 is DFQATT, CDR2 SNEGSKA, per germline (reference sequence). The CDR3 length is 14 residues. Trimming cost V 0 bases and J 4 bases, with 12 bases left between them. In DNA form, the CDR3 reads TGCAGTGCTAGAGACGGGAGTTTCGGAGAGACCCAGTACTTC. This translates into CSARDGSFGETQYF.

By its share, this clone is medium-sized (0.01 to 0.1%). The chain's CDR3 is CASSLDYTDTQYF. CDR3 sequence (DNA): TGTGCCAGCAGTCTGGACTACACAGATACGCAGTATTTT. This chain joins TRBV2 and TRBJ2-3, with D maybe TRBD2 (6 bases). V was clipped by 5 bases and J by 2 bases, with 8 bases between them. CDR3 length equals 13 residues. Germline assignment: CDR1 SNHLY and CDR2 FYNNEI.

This clone was counted many times. The chain recombines TRBV24-1 with TRBJ1-5; D is possibly TRBD1 (6 bases). CDR1 and CDR2 from the germline V gene are KGHDR and SFDVKD. V lost 6 bases and J lost 2, with 13 bases in between. The CDR3 consists of 15 residues. The CDR3 is CATSRRGVGNQPQHF. CDR3 nucleotides: TGTGCCACCAGTCGCAGGGGCGTGGGCAATCAGCCCCAGCATTTT.

This clone was recorded many times. The chain joins TRBV12-3 or TRBV12-4 to TRBJ2-5; 8 bases are shared with TRBD2. After removal of 5 bases from V and 5 bases from J, the junction contained 7 bases not matched to a gene. CDR3 length: 14 amino acids. The CDR3, as DNA: TGTGCCAGCAGTCAGACTAGCGCCGGGGAGACCCAGTACTTC. Amino acids: CASSQTSAGETQYF.

Comments on this clone: This could be a read error, since a much larger clone is one nucleotide away. The V call is TRBV19, the J call TRBJ2-1, with 7 bases that match TRBD2. The CDR3 consists of 14 residues. Germline lookup yields CDR1 LNHDA and CDR2 SQIVND (reference sequence). V gave up 6 bases and J gave up 9 bases; unmatched junction bases: 11. CDR3 sequence reads: CASRAGVVVGEQFF. CDR3 in DNA: TGTGCCAGTAGGGCGGGAGTGGTGGTGGGTGAGCAGTTCTTC.

This clone showed up many times. The chain carries TRBV20-1 and TRBJ2-3; no firm D call. V shed 0 bases and J shed 4 bases, with 11 bases lying between them. Per the germline V gene, CDR1 is DFQATT and CDR2 is SNEGSKA (reference sequence). The length of the CDR3 is 14 residues. CDR3 in amino acids: CSARDGSTPDTQYF. CDR3 nucleotides: TGCAGTGCTAGAGATGGTAGCACTCCAGATACGCAGTATTTT.

This clone was observed many times. V and J are TRBV20-1 and TRBJ2-1; D assignment may be TRBD1 or TRBD2 (6 bases each). V was clipped by 3 bases and J by 4 bases, with 16 bases between them. Germline loops: CDR1 DFQATT, CDR2 SNEGSKA (reference sequence). The CDR3 is 15 amino acids. DNA of the CDR3: TGCAGTGCTAGTAAGGGTAGCGGACAGTACAATGAGCAGTTCTTC. Amino acid sequence: CSASKGSGQYNEQFF.

This clone was observed a handful of times. This may be a read error, as it is one base from a much larger clone. Different DNA sequences within this sample yield the same CDR3. The chain joins TRBV12-3 or TRBV12-4 to TRBJ2-6, with D perhaps matching TRBD1 or TRBD2 (5 bases each). The CDR3 runs to 16 residues. CDR3 DNA: TGTGCCAGCAGCTCTTCTGGGACCTCTGGGGCCAACGTCCTTACTTTC. Residues: CASSSSGTSGANVLTF.

This clone was detected many times. This chain links TRBV6-2 or TRBV6-3 with TRBJ2-1; D tentatively fits TRBD1 or TRBD2 (5 bases each). CDR3 length: 17 amino acids. V lost 2 bases and J lost 8, with 22 bases in between. The germline V gene has CDR1 MNHEY and CDR2 SVGEGT. This chain's CDR3 is CASSYRGFGQLGDEQFF. The CDR3 DNA reads as TGTGCCAGCAGTTACCGCGGGTTTGGACAATTGGGGGATGAGCAGTTCTTC.

This clone was seen at least ten times. The chain joins TRBV4-1 to TRBJ2-1; tentatively, D is TRBD1 (6 bases). This CDR3 contains 15 residues. Germline V gives CDR1 MGHRA, CDR2 YSYEKL. V was trimmed by 4 bases and J by 4 bases, leaving 14 bases between them. The CDR3 DNA sequence: TGCGCCAGCAGCCTCACCGGGACACGATACAATGAGCAGTTCTTC. Its translation: CASSLTGTRYNEQFF.

This clone occurred many times. The chain joins TRBV4-3 to TRBJ1-3; the D is unclear. V lost 0 bases, J lost 0 bases, and 9 bases lay in between. Germline CDR1 and CDR2: LGHNA and YSLEER. The CDR3 is made up of 16 amino acids. CDR3 nucleotide sequence: TGCGCCAGCAGCCAAGACCCCACAGCCTCTGGAAACACCATATATTTT. It is translated as CASSQDPTASGNTIYF.

This clone was observed many times. V gene TRBV5-4 combines with J gene TRBJ2-6; D perhaps matches TRBD1 (5 bases). V lost 1 base, J lost 1 base, and 15 bases lay in between. The germline V gene has CDR1 SGHNT and CDR2 YYREEE (reference sequence). This CDR3 has 18 amino acids. This chain's CDR3 is CASSLSAGRNSGANVLTF. In nucleotides, the CDR3 is TGTGCCAGCAGCTTGAGCGCAGGGCGAAATTCTGGGGCCAACGTCCTGACTTTC.

Many counts were recorded for this clone. J is TRBJ1-1 and V is TRBV4-1, with D perhaps matching TRBD1 (6 bases). This CDR3 contains 17 residues. Germline V gene sequence: CDR1 MGHRA, CDR2 YSYEKL. V shed 1 base and J shed 0 bases, with 15 bases lying between them. CDR3 amino acids: CASSQVQGLGLNTEAFF. CDR3 sequence (DNA): TGCGCCAGCAGCCAAGTTCAGGGGTTAGGGCTGAACACTGAAGCTTTCTTT.

In its sample, this clone was seen many times. This rearrangement joins TRBV6-1 to TRBJ1-3; D may be TRBD1 (5 bases). Between the trimmed V and J ends, which lost 7 bases and 0 bases, there was a span of 13 bases. From germline, CDR1 is MNHNS and CDR2 SASEGT. CDR3 length: 15 residues. CDR3 residues: CASKEGSYSGNTIYF. CDR3 nucleotide sequence: TGTGCCAGCAAAGAGGGGAGCTACTCTGGAAACACCATATATTTT.

This clone was counted between two and nine times. The chain links TRBV6-1 to TRBJ2-5, with 9 bases lining up with TRBD1. The CDR3 spans 13 residues. Germline CDR1 and CDR2: MNHNS and SASEGT. The J segment lost 3 bases and the V segment lost 4 bases, leaving 0 bases of the junction unmatched. Here the CDR3 DNA reads TGTGCCAGCAGTGGGACAGGGGAAGAGACCCAGTACTTC. Translation gives CASSGTGEETQYF.

This clone was seen repeatedly, ten times or more. The rearrangement links TRBV4-3 to TRBJ2-1; 9 bases are shared with TRBD2. V lost 0 bases and J lost 7; bases outside the gene matches: 10. Germline V gene lookup returns CDR1 LGHNA and CDR2 YSLEER. The CDR3 loop spans 17 amino acids. CDR3: CASSQDLGGRAHNEQFF. The CDR3 DNA is TGCGCCAGCAGCCAAGATCTTGGCGGGAGGGCCCATAATGAGCAGTTCTTC.

This CDR3 reads CASRVSGVAYNEQFF. The DNA for the CDR3 is TGTGCCAGTAGGGTCTCAGGGGTGGCCTACAATGAGCAGTTCTTC. The chain links TRBV19 to TRBJ2-1, with TRBD1 as a possible D gene (6 bases). V was cut by 6 bases and J by 2 bases, with 14 bases left in between. Germline values: CDR1 LNHDA, CDR2 SQIVND (reference sequence). The CDR3 is 15 residues long.

This clone was picked up many times. V usage is TRBV12-3 or TRBV12-4 and J usage is TRBJ2-7; 9 bases fit TRBD2. The CDR3 sequence is 15 residues long. The J segment lost 2 bases and the V segment lost 1 base, leaving 3 bases of the junction unmatched. The CDR3 is CASSLGLAGPYEQYF. The CDR3 nucleotides read TGTGCCAGCAGTTTAGGGCTAGCGGGGCCCTACGAGCAGTACTTC.

This clone was seen more than once but under ten times. A read error is possible here, since a much larger clone lies one base away. The CDR3, as DNA: TGTGCCAGCACCGGTAGCTGGACTGAGCAGTTCTTC. Translated: CASTGSWTEQFF. The chain is built from TRBV12-3 or TRBV12-4 and TRBJ2-1, with D uncertain. The V end lost 7 bases, the J end lost 9 bases, and 13 bases lay between the germline ends. The CDR3 loop spans 12 amino acids.

This clone showed up many times. The chain employs TRBV20-1 and TRBJ2-1; 10 positions match TRBD2. Germline CDR1 DFQATT, CDR2 SNEGSKA (reference sequence). V trimming: 6 bases; J trimming: 0 bases; junction bases outside the gene matches: 8. The CDR3 totals 16 residues. The CDR3 DNA follows: TGCAGTGCCCCCCCTAGCGGGAGTAGCTCCTACAATGAGCAGTTCTTC. Its protein product is CSAPPSGSSSYNEQFF.

This clone was picked up many times. The rearrangement links TRBV12-3 or TRBV12-4 to TRBJ2-2, with TRBD1 as a possible D gene (6 bases). CDR3 length: 15 residues. V was clipped by 6 bases and J by 7 bases, with 18 bases between them. The CDR3 DNA sequence: TGTGCCAGCAGGAGAGACAGGCTTTCCGGCGGGGAGCTGTTTTTT. Its protein product is CASRRDRLSGGELFF.

This clone was detected many times. This rearrangement joins TRBV11-2 to TRBJ1-5; 8 positions match TRBD1. The germline V gene has CDR1 SGHAT and CDR2 FQNNGV. The CDR3 covers 14 residues. Losses at the gene ends were 5 bases for V and 5 bases for J; bases not matched to a gene: 5. CDR3 amino acids: CASSRTGTDQPQHF. The CDR3 region has the DNA TGTGCCAGCAGCCGGACAGGGACGGATCAGCCCCAGCATTTT.

This clone occurred many times. This chain connects TRBV9 to TRBJ2-2; no clear D. The CDR3 has 14 residues. Germline CDR1 reads SGDLS; CDR2 reads YYNGEE. V gave up 5 bases and J gave up 1 base, with 9 bases separating them. The CDR3 nucleotides read TGTGCCAGCAGTAGGGCAAAGAACACCGGGGAGCTGTTTTTT. It translates to CASSRAKNTGELFF. Full variable domain (missing parts from reference TRBV9 and TRBJ2-2): DSGVTQTPKHLITATGQRVTLRCSPRSGDLSVYWYQQSLDQGLQFLIQYYNGEERAKGNILERFSAQQFPDLHSELNLSSLELGDSALYFCASSRAKNTGELFFGEGSRLTVL.

Many counts were recorded for this clone. The chain recombines TRBV5-6 with TRBJ2-1; 9 bases match TRBD2. This CDR3 region has 17 residues. Unmatched junction bases numbered 13, after V lost 2 bases and J lost 7 bases. Germline V gene lookup returns CDR1 SGHDT and CDR2 YYEEEE. The CDR3 loop reads CASSFYPRGRAVNEQFF. CDR3 DNA sequence: TGTGCCAGCAGCTTTTACCCACGCGGGAGGGCCGTAAATGAGCAGTTCTTC.

This clone was detected ten times or more. V is TRBV2 and J is TRBJ1-5; the D gene is possibly TRBD1 (6 bases). Germline V gives CDR1 SNHLY, CDR2 FYNNEI. Between the trimmed V and J ends, which lost 3 bases and 7 bases, there was a span of 10 bases. This CDR3 is 13 amino acids long. The CDR3 reads CASSDGGGQPQHF. The CDR3 DNA is TGTGCCAGCAGTGACGGGGGGGGCCAGCCCCAGCATTTT.

This clone was recorded at least ten times. The chain couples TRBV27 to TRBJ2-5; D is unresolved. The germline gives CDR1 MNHEY, CDR2 SMNVEV (reference sequence). The ends were cut back, 8 bases at V and 7 bases at J, with 11 bases in the middle. The CDR3 consists of 11 residues. The CDR3, as DNA: TGTGCCAGCGCCACCTCCGGGACCCAGTACTTC. It translates to CASATSGTQYF.

This clone was counted at least ten times. This chain joins TRBV27 and TRBJ2-5; D is ambiguous. Trimming removed 1 base from V and 5 bases from J, with 2 bases in between. CDR1 and CDR2 from the germline V gene are MNHEY and SMNVEV (reference sequence). CDR3 length equals 11 residues. The DNA for the CDR3 is TGTGCCAGCAGTTTATACGAGACCCAGTACTTC. Residues: CASSLYETQYF.

This clone has a count of ten or more. The CDR3 loop is CASSLTTGGGKLFF. In nucleotides, the CDR3 is TGCGCCAGCAGCTTGACTACAGGGGGCGGAAAACTGTTTTTT. The genes are TRBV5-1 and TRBJ1-4; TRBD1 aligns across 9 bases. The CDR3 contains 14 residues. The germline V gene has CDR1 SGHRS and CDR2 YFSETQ. With V trimmed by 1 base and J by 10 bases, 5 bases remained unmatched.

This clone was recorded many times. The chain has TRBV20-1 and TRBJ2-3; 9 bases line up with TRBD1. Losses at the gene ends were 5 bases for V and 1 base for J; bases not matched to a gene: 7. CDR1 and CDR2 (germline): DFQATT, SNEGSKA (reference sequence). This CDR3 has 15 residues. DNA for the CDR3: TGCAGTGCTGCCCGCGGGACAGGGCGCACAGATACGCAGTATTTT. This translates into CSAARGTGRTDTQYF.

The table lists this clone with many counts. The J gene is TRBJ2-2, the V gene TRBV6-2 or TRBV6-3; D remains ambiguous. Germline V gene sequence: CDR1 MNHEY, CDR2 SVGEGT. V lost 4 bases to trimming and J lost 1 base, with 7 bases between them. The CDR3 totals 14 residues. This chain's CDR3 is CASSFSLNTGELFF. The DNA of the CDR3 is TGTGCCAGCAGTTTCTCCCTGAACACCGGGGAGCTGTTTTTT.